The T cell receptor (beta chain) described here comes from a study of blood T cell repertoires in COVID-19. The wider study: COVID-19 samples, acute and convalescent, were from the United States, Italy and Spain. PBMCs, B-cell-depleted T cells, or T cells were the source of the cDNA or gDNA that made up the material.

Trimming removed 7 bases from V and 2 bases from J, with 13 bases in between. Germline V gene data show CDR1 as SQVTM and CDR2 as ANQGSEA. CDR3 size: 13 residues. Using immunoSEQ multiplex PCR, the repertoire was profiled, and TCRdb retains in-frame clones only, with some absent. The profile shows 100,000 to 140,000 clones, around 89% of them singletons. This TCR was recovered from a man aged 35 to 55 with active or convalescent COVID-19. This chain links TRBV29-1 with TRBJ2-3; possibly TRBD2 for D (7 bases). Source material: peripheral blood. CDR3 region: CSGAGAHTDTQYF. The CDR3 DNA reads TGCAGCGGGGCGGGGGCCCACACAGATACGCAGTATTTT.